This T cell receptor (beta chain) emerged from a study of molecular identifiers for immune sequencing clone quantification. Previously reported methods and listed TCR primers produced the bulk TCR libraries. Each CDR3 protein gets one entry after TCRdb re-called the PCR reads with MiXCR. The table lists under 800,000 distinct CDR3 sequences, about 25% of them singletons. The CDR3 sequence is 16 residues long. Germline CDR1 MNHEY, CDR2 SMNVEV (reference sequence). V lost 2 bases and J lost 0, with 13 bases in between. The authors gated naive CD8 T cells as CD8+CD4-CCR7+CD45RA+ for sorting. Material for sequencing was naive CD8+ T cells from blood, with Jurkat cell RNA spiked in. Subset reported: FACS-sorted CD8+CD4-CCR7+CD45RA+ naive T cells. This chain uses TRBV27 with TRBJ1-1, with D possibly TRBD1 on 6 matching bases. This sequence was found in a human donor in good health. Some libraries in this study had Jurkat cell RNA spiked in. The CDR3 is CASSLGQPTLNTEAFF. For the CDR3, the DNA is TGTGCCAGCAGTTTAGGACAGCCTACTTTGAACACTGAAGCTTTCTTT.